The sample holds a few counts of the clone carrying this TCR beta chain. This entry is derived from a study of patients and donors after allogeneic stem cell transplantation. The CDR3 length is 14 residues. Germline assignment: CDR1 LGHDT and CDR2 YNNKEL (reference sequence). V lost 1 base and J 0 bases, leaving 7 bases between the germline ends. TCRdb passed the RT-PCR reads through MiXCR, listing each CDR3 protein once. This table holds approximately 160,000 distinct CDR3 sequences, about 32% found once. The receptor comes from a human donor who was either an allogeneic HSCT recipient or a stem cell or donor lymphocyte infusion donor (not recorded which). It is not recorded whose cells these are; they may come from a transplant donor. Input material: blood, either unsorted or a sorted T cell fraction (not recorded which). The V gene is TRBV3-1, the J gene TRBJ2-7; D unresolved. CDR3 nucleotide sequence: TGTGCCAGCAGCCAAGTCGACGACTCCTACGAGCAGTACTTC. As protein: CASSQVDDSYEQYF.